The clone carrying this T cell receptor (beta chain) has ten or more counts. J gave up 1 base and V 3 bases, and 9 bases lay outside the gene matches. The CDR3 contains 15 residues. The germline CDR1 and CDR2 sequences are DFQATT and SNEGSKA (reference sequence). This sample was taken from a study of T cells of healthy individuals. TCRdb redid the calling of the 5' RACE reads with MiXCR, one entry per CDR3 protein. The sample gives around 98,000 distinct CDR3 sequences, around 17% of which show up once; under 7.5% is in the top ten. The chain carries TRBV20-1 and TRBJ2-7; 7 nucleotides agree with TRBD1. The receptor comes from a human donor in good health. The CDR3 is CSASIGQELSYEQYF. CDR3 sequence (DNA): TGCAGTGCTAGTATCGGACAGGAATTATCCTACGAGCAGTACTTC.